A single sample is the source of the 10 T cell receptor beta chains below, sequenced in a study of T cell repertoires in urothelial bladder cancer (dated by TCRdb to the late 2010s). Receptor libraries were prepared by the immunoSEQ multiplex PCR assay. TCRdb re-hosts the immuneACCESS table, in-frame sequences only. Its copies lack some clones; in the studies checked, an unresolved V gene accounts for under half of them, and the cause for the rest is not known. Across this sample there are fewer than 10,000 clones, with roughly 63% seen only once. The top ten constitute about 33% of the sample. Sequencing used tumor-infiltrating cells from bladder cancer. All receptors derive from a human donor with urothelial carcinoma.

The chain combines TRBV7-9 with TRBJ2-1, with 7 bases lining up with TRBD2. The junction had 1 base not matched to a gene; V was cut back by 5 bases and J by 3 bases. Germline V gene lookup returns CDR1 SEHNR and CDR2 FQNEAQ (reference sequence). The length of the CDR3 is 13 residues. The CDR3 spells CASSPGGYNEQFF. CDR3 bases: TGTGCCAGCAGCCCGGGGGGCTACAATGAGCAGTTCTTC.

This clone was observed a few times. The chain joins TRBV2 to TRBJ1-3; the D gene is possibly TRBD1 (6 bases). This CDR3 is 13 amino acids long. The V and J ends lost 4 bases and 6 bases respectively, with 10 bases between them. From germline, CDR1 is SNHLY and CDR2 FYNNEI. This CDR3 reads CASSVSGENTIYF. CDR3 coding DNA: TGTGCCAGCAGTGTTTCAGGGGAAAACACCATATATTTT.

The chain carries TRBV10-3 and TRBJ1-2, with D possibly matching TRBD1 (6 bases). The CDR3 runs to 14 residues. V lost 4 bases to trimming and J lost 5 bases, with 14 bases between them. Germline V gene lookup returns CDR1 ENHRY and CDR2 SYGVKD. The CDR3, as DNA: TGTGCCATCAGTGGGGAGACAGGCCATTATGGCTACACCTTC. Amino acid sequence: CAISGETGHYGYTF.

CDR3 protein: CASSLDQSPPDTQYF. The CDR3 DNA reads TGTGCCAGCAGCTTAGACCAGAGTCCCCCAGATACGCAGTATTTT. V usage is TRBV7-9 and J usage is TRBJ2-3, with D unresolved. CDR3 length equals 15 residues. Germline V CDR1 and CDR2: SEHNR, FQNEAQ (reference sequence). V lost 1 base and J lost 4, with 12 bases in between.

By share, this clone ranks as medium-sized (0.01 to 0.1%). Other DNA sequences in the sample encode the same CDR3. The chain couples TRBV5-1 to TRBJ2-4; 9 bases are a match to TRBD2. Per the germline V gene, CDR1 is SGHRS and CDR2 is YFSETQ. This CDR3 is 16 amino acids long. With 1 base clipped from V and 6 bases from J, the junction kept 8 bases outside the gene matches. The CDR3 is CASSLYEAGGGNIQYF. The CDR3 DNA is TGCGCCAGCAGCTTGTATGAAGCGGGGGGTGGAAACATTCAGTACTTC.

The J gene is TRBJ2-4, the V gene TRBV10-1, with D perhaps given as TRBD1 or TRBD2 (5 bases each). Germline assignment: CDR1 WNHNN and CDR2 SYGVQD (reference sequence). The ends were cut back, 11 bases at V and 0 bases at J, with 17 bases in the middle. The CDR3 spans 15 residues. In DNA form, the CDR3 reads TGCGCCGAACTCCGGGACGGACTAGCCAAAAACATTCAGTACTTC. Translated: CAELRDGLAKNIQYF.

This clone came up a few times. The chain couples TRBV4-1 to TRBJ1-3, with a possible D match to TRBD1 (5 bases). Germline V lookup: CDR1 MGHRA, CDR2 YSYEKL. The CDR3 runs to 17 residues. V dropped 3 bases and J dropped 0 bases, with 15 bases sitting between them. The CDR3 DNA follows: TGCGCCAGCAGCCAGGGGGGGATCGGGGTCTCTGGAAACACCATATATTTT. It specifies CASSQGGIGVSGNTIYF.

This rearrangement joins TRBV7-2 to TRBJ2-2; 11 positions match TRBD1. Looked up from germline, CDR1 is SGHTA and CDR2 is FQGNSA. The CDR3 totals 17 residues. V was clipped by 5 bases and J by 5 bases; unmatched bases: 10. The CDR3 loop is CASSVIGQGARTGELFF. In DNA, the CDR3 is TGTGCCAGCAGCGTCATAGGACAGGGGGCGCGGACCGGGGAGCTGTTTTTT. The entire variable domain, with the rest obtained from reference TRBV7-2 and TRBJ2-2, is as follows: GAGVSQSPSNKVTEKGKDVELRCDPISGHTALYWYRQSLGQGLEFLIYFQGNSAPDKSGLPSDRFSAERTGGSVSTLTIQRTQQEDSAVYLCASSVIGQGARTGELFFGEGSRLTVL.

V is TRBV5-1 and J is TRBJ2-7, with D maybe TRBD1 (6 bases). Germline loops: CDR1 SGHRS, CDR2 YFSETQ. The CDR3 runs to 12 residues. Trimming took 6 bases from V and 3 from J, leaving 10 bases between them. This chain's CDR3 is CASTDSIYEQYF. The CDR3 DNA is TGCGCCAGCACGGACAGTATCTACGAGCAGTACTTC.

This chain links TRBV2 with TRBJ2-7; either TRBD1 or TRBD2 may fit D (5 bases each). There are 13 residues in the CDR3. Trimming left V 6 bases short and J 2 bases short, with 11 bases between. The germline CDR1 and CDR2 sequences are SNHLY and FYNNEI. CDR3 bases: TGTGCCAGCAGAGGGACGCAGACCTACGAGCAGTACTTC. It encodes CASRGTQTYEQYF. The variable domain in full, completed from reference TRBV2 and TRBJ2-7, reads EPEVTQTPSHQVTQMGQEVILRCVPISNHLYFYWYRQILGQKVEFLVSFYNNEISEKSEIFDDQFSVERPDGSNFTLKIRSTKLEDSAMYFCASRGTQTYEQYFGPGTRLTVT.